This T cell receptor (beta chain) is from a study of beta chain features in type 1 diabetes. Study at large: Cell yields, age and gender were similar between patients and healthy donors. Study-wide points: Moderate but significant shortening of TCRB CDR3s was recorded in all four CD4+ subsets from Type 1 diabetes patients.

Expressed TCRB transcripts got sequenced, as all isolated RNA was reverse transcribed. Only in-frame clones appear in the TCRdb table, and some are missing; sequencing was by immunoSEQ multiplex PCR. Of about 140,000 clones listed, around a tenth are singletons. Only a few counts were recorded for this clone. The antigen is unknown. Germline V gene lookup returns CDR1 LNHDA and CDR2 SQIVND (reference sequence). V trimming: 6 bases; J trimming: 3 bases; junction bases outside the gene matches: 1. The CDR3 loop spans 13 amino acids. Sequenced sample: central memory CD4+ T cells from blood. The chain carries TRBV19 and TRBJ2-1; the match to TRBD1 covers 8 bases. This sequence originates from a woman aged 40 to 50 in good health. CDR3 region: CASRQGGYNEQFF. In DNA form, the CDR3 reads TGTGCCAGTAGACAGGGGGGCTACAATGAGCAGTTCTTC.